Presented here are 11 T cell receptor beta chains from one specimen sequenced in a study of cytomegalovirus exposure and HLA in healthy donors. PCR employed 60 Vbeta and 13 Jbeta primers. Measured with immunoSEQ multiplex PCR; TCRdb has only the in-frame clones, and not every one. Among 100,000 to 150,000 clones listed, 60% to 85% were seen once. Sequencing was done on a sample of PBMCs. The receptors were gathered from a man aged 45-60 years in good health and CMV-seronegative.

To note about this clone: Other DNA sequences from this sample encode an identical CDR3 as well. This chain uses TRBV5-4 with TRBJ2-2, with TRBD2 matching over 8 bases. Germline CDR1 reads SGHNT; CDR2 reads YYREEE (reference sequence). V trimming: 4 bases; J trimming: 3 bases; junction bases outside the gene matches: 2. The CDR3 is 14 residues long. For the CDR3, the DNA is TGTGCCAGCAGCGCGGGACTAGACACCGGGGAGCTGTTTTTT. This codes for CASSAGLDTGELFF.

This clone has a single count. The sample contains more than one DNA sequence encoding this CDR3. The chain couples TRBV7-2 to TRBJ1-2; 10 positions match TRBD1. CDR3 length equals 14 residues. CDR1 and CDR2 from the germline V gene are SGHTA and FQGNSA. The junction had 7 bases not matched to a gene; V was cut back by 5 bases and J by 7 bases. The CDR3 region is CASSLDRGRGGYTF. DNA of the CDR3: TGTGCCAGCAGCCTTGACAGGGGGCGGGGTGGCTACACCTTC. Variable domain in full (rest from reference TRBV7-2 and TRBJ1-2): GAGVSQSPSNKVTEKGKDVELRCDPISGHTALYWYRQSLGQGLEFLIYFQGNSAPDKSGLPSDRFSAERTGGSVSTLTIQRTQQEDSAVYLCASSLDRGRGGYTFGSGTRLTVV.

This sequence joins TRBV7-8 and TRBJ2-2; D may be TRBD1 (6 bases). Between the trimmed V and J ends, which lost 4 bases and 7 bases, there was a span of 16 bases. The CDR3 runs to 15 residues. The V gene's germline CDR1 is SGHVS and CDR2 FQNEAQ. CDR3: CASSSYRVGGGELFF. Written as DNA, the CDR3 is TGTGCCAGCAGCTCTTACAGGGTGGGCGGCGGGGAGCTGTTTTTT.

The rearrangement links TRBV5-1 to TRBJ2-7, with 7 bases fitting TRBD2. The junction had 15 bases not matched to a gene; V was cut back by 4 bases and J by 5 bases. CDR1 is SGHRS, CDR2 YFSETQ, per germline. This CDR3 has 16 residues. The DNA for the CDR3 is TGCGCCAGCAGCCCCACCTGGGCGGGGGTAAGCGACGAGCAGTACTTC. Protein: CASSPTWAGVSDEQYF.

The CDR3 DNA reads as TGTGCCAGCTCACCCGGGACAGGGTTACAAGGCTACACCTTC. Residues: CASSPGTGLQGYTF. This rearrangement joins TRBV18 to TRBJ1-2; TRBD1 matches 9 bases. The CDR3 contains 14 residues. The V gene's germline CDR1 is KGHSH and CDR2 LQKENI. V dropped 3 bases and J dropped 8; count of bases not matched to a gene: 7.

The chain uses TRBV6-5 and TRBJ1-3, with 7 bases matching TRBD1. Germline lookup yields CDR1 MNHEY and CDR2 SVGAGI. The CDR3 contains 15 residues. V lost 2 bases and J lost 4; bases outside the gene matches: 5. The CDR3 bases are TGTGCCAGCAGTTACCGGGGGGGACAGGGAAACACCATATATTTT. It codes for CASSYRGGQGNTIYF.

The chain combines TRBV5-1 with TRBJ2-3; D might be TRBD1 (6 bases). The CDR3 is 16 residues long. Trimming left V 0 bases short and J 4 bases short, with 15 bases between. CDR1 is SGHRS, CDR2 YFSETQ, per germline. For the CDR3, the DNA is TGCGCCAGCAGCTTGGGGGCAGGGGATTACGCAGATACGCAGTATTTT. It yields the protein CASSLGAGDYADTQYF. Using reference TRBV5-1 and TRBJ2-3 for the parts outside the CDR3, the full variable domain is KAGVTQTPRYLIKTRGQQVTLSCSPISGHRSVSWYQQTPGQGLQFLFEYFSETQRNKGNFPGRFSGRQFSNSRSEMNVSTLELGDSALYLCASSLGAGDYADTQYFGPGTRLTVL.

CDR3 sequence: CASAPGGENEKLFF. In DNA, the CDR3 is TGTGCCAGCGCCCCCGGGGGGGAAAATGAAAAACTGTTTTTT. V usage is TRBV6-5 and J usage is TRBJ1-4, with a possible D match to TRBD1 (5 bases). Per germline, CDR1 MNHEY and CDR2 SVGAGI. The CDR3 is made up of 14 amino acids. Trimming removed 8 bases from V and 5 bases from J, with 15 bases in between.

The V and J genes are TRBV5-1 and TRBJ2-7, with D perhaps matching TRBD1 (6 bases). This CDR3 spans 14 amino acids. In germline, CDR1 is SGHRS, CDR2 YFSETQ. Trimming shortened V by 0 bases and J by 1 base, and 8 bases separated the two germline ends. This chain's CDR3 is CASSLVTGSYEQYV. The CDR3 region has the DNA TGCGCCAGCAGCTTGGTCACAGGGTCCTACGAGCAGTACGTC.

The J gene is TRBJ1-2, the V gene TRBV28, with D maybe TRBD1 (5 bases). The germline CDR1 and CDR2 sequences are MDHEN and SYDVKM. The V and J ends lost 7 bases and 6 bases respectively, with 12 bases between them. CDR3 length: 12 amino acids. The CDR3 sequence: CASTQQAHGYTF. The CDR3 DNA follows: TGTGCCAGCACTCAACAGGCCCATGGCTACACCTTC.

The chain combines TRBV28 with TRBJ2-7; 9 bases line up with TRBD1. Germline-derived CDR1 and CDR2 are MDHEN and SYDVKM. The CDR3 loop spans 15 amino acids. Trimming removed 7 bases from V and 1 base from J; junction bases left unmatched: 8. As DNA, the CDR3 is TGTGCCAGCACCCGGACAGGGGCCCCGTCCTACGAGCAGTACGTC. It encodes CASTRTGAPSYEQYV.